Following are 22 T cell receptor beta chains from one sample sequenced in a study of blood T cells in healthy people across ages. With a J-beta primer mix and a sample-barcoded 5' primer, a second PCR ran roughly 6 to 11 cycles. One entry per CDR3 protein results from TCRdb running MiXCR on the 5' RACE reads. The data show approximately 900,000 distinct CDR3 sequences, approximately 32% seen once. This sample also belongs to another study, concerning T cells of mothers and their children.

Input material: blood. Receptors were obtained from a woman aged 40 to 49 in good health.

For this clonotype: This sequence may be a read error, since a much larger clone differs from it by one base. This chain uses TRBV19 with TRBJ2-7, with D possibly matching TRBD1 (6 bases). The ends were cut back, 4 bases at V and 7 bases at J, with 20 bases in the middle. CDR1 and CDR2 from the germline V gene are LNHDA and SQIVND (reference sequence). The CDR3 loop spans 15 amino acids. This chain's CDR3 is CASSTRDTFYNEQYF. CDR3 sequence (DNA): TGTGCCAGTAGTACCCGGGACACCTTCTACAATGAGCAGTACTTC.

This clonotype was seen repeatedly, ten times or more. The rearrangement joins TRBV27 to TRBJ2-5, with 8 bases lining up with TRBD1. J lost 5 bases, V lost 0 bases, and 5 bases had no gene match. From germline, CDR1 is MNHEY and CDR2 SMNVEV (reference sequence). CDR3 size: 15 residues. CDR3 sequence: CASSLSGQGLETQYF. CDR3 DNA sequence: TGTGCCAGCAGTTTATCCGGACAGGGTTTGGAGACCCAGTACTTC.

This clonotype showed up just a few times. The chain is built from TRBV2 and TRBJ2-1; 10 nucleotides match TRBD2. V shed 2 bases, J shed 2 bases, and the junction held 3 bases outside the gene matches. The CDR3 length is 16 residues. The germline V gene has CDR1 SNHLY and CDR2 FYNNEI. CDR3 region: CASSESGGGTYNEQFF. The DNA for the CDR3 is TGTGCCAGCAGTGAAAGCGGGGGGGGAACCTACAATGAGCAGTTCTTC.

For this clonotype: A much larger clonotype is one base distant, so this may be a read error. The rearrangement links TRBV6-1 to TRBJ2-1, with D perhaps matching TRBD1 (5 bases). The end of the DNA aligns better with TRBJ2-7, so the J call may be wrong. The CDR3 is 16 amino acids. The germline gives CDR1 MNHNS, CDR2 SASEGT. The CDR3 DNA reads TGTGCCAGCAGTGAATCCACAAGGGGCGCCTACAATGAGCAGTACTTC. Its protein is CASSESTRGAYNEQYF.

This chain joins TRBV7-6 and TRBJ1-4, with TRBD1 matching over 12 bases. Germline CDR1 and CDR2: SGHVS and FNYEAQ. This CDR3 is 19 amino acids long. V was pared by 1 base and J by 0 bases, with 6 bases of the junction left unmatched. The CDR3 sequence: CASSLVKGQGASTNEKLFF. The CDR3 DNA sequence: TGTGCCAGCAGCTTAGTGAAGGGACAGGGGGCATCAACTAATGAAAAACTGTTTTTT.

As for this clonotype: One junction end disagrees with the germline gene, perhaps due to a read error. The chain carries TRBV29-1 and TRBJ2-5; TRBD2 matches at 8 bases. CDR1 is SQVTM and CDR2 is ANQGSEA in the germline V gene. The CDR3 is made up of 16 amino acids. CDR3 sequence: CSVPGTRQTFQEAQYF. DNA of the CDR3: TGCAGCGTTCCCGGGACTAGGCAGACCTTCCAAGAGGCCCAGTACTTC.

J is TRBJ2-3 and V is TRBV4-3; D gene ambiguous. CDR1 LGHNA and CDR2 YSLEER come from the germline V gene. The CDR3 is 12 amino acids. Trimming shortened V by 0 bases and J by 9 bases, and 7 bases separated the two germline ends. The CDR3 region has the DNA TGCGCCAGCAGCCAAGAGGGAAGAACGCAGTATTTT. It specifies CASSQEGRTQYF.

The J gene is TRBJ2-4, the V gene TRBV7-9, with TRBD1 matching over 9 bases. J lost 15 bases, V lost 5 bases, and 14 bases had no gene match. Germline lookup yields CDR1 SEHNR and CDR2 FQNEAQ (reference sequence). This CDR3 region has 14 residues. CDR3: CASSPRDRAYERYF. The CDR3 bases are TGTGCCAGCAGCCCGAGGGACAGGGCCTACGAGCGGTACTTC.

There are many counts of this clonotype. V gene TRBV4-1 combines with J gene TRBJ1-2; 8 bases are shared with TRBD1. The CDR3 covers 13 residues. With 3 bases clipped from V and 8 bases from J, the junction kept 5 bases outside the gene matches. The germline gives CDR1 MGHRA, CDR2 YSYEKL. CDR3 loop: CASSQGQVGGYTF. CDR3 in DNA: TGCGCCAGCAGCCAGGGACAGGTCGGGGGCTACACCTTC.

This clonotype was found many times. The chain links TRBV5-1 to TRBJ2-1; D not certain. Between the trimmed V and J ends, which lost 0 bases and 2 bases, there was a span of 9 bases. The CDR3 has 15 amino acids. CDR1 and CDR2 (germline): SGHRS, YFSETQ. DNA for the CDR3: TGCGCCAGCAGCTTGGTTCCAGGTACCTACAATGAGCAGTTCTTC. It encodes CASSLVPGTYNEQFF.

This clonotype was detected only a few times. The chain joins TRBV7-8 to TRBJ1-4, with a weak D call TRBD1 (6 bases). CDR3 length equals 16 residues. In germline, CDR1 is SGHVS, CDR2 FQNEAQ. V was clipped by 4 bases and J by 5 bases, with 17 bases between them. The CDR3 loop reads CASSSPMGASNEKLFF. The CDR3 DNA reads TGTGCCAGCAGCTCCCCTATGGGGGCCTCAAATGAAAAACTGTTTTTT.

There are a few counts of this clonotype. One end of the junction does not line up with germline, which may come from a read error. The rearrangement uses TRBV20-1 and TRBJ1-6; unclear D gene. Germline CDR1 DFQATT, CDR2 SNEGSKA (reference sequence). The CDR3 totals 12 residues. The CDR3 DNA sequence: TGTAGTGTCACCCAAGTCTCGTCACCCCTCCACTTT. Its translation is CSVTQVSSPLHF.

This clonotype was counted between two and nine times. The rearrangement joins TRBV11-2 to TRBJ1-6, with D uncertain. CDR1 and CDR2 from the germline V gene are SGHAT and FQNNGV. Trimming took 1 base from V and 8 from J, leaving 9 bases between them. This CDR3 has 14 amino acids. CDR3 nucleotide sequence: TGTGCCAGCAGCTTAGGGGGTGTGGATTCACCCCTCCACTTT. Protein: CASSLGGVDSPLHF.

The V and J genes are TRBV29-1 and TRBJ2-5; D is possibly TRBD2 (6 bases). The length of the CDR3 is 15 residues. Germline V lookup: CDR1 SQVTM, CDR2 ANQGSEA. Deletions cut 4 bases from V and 0 bases from J, with 15 bases between. As DNA, the CDR3 is TGCAGCGTTGGAGATCGTGGGAGGCACCAAGAGACCCAGTACTTC. Its protein product is CSVGDRGRHQETQYF.

This clonotype was seen more than once but under ten times. The rearrangement uses TRBV18 and TRBJ1-1; unclear D gene. Germline-derived CDR1 and CDR2 are KGHSH and LQKENI. The V gene lost 3 bases and the J gene lost 1 base, with 9 bases spanning the gap. This CDR3 spans 14 amino acids. The CDR3 DNA reads TGTGCCAGCTCACCGCAGGTATCGAACACTGAAGCTTTCTTT. This translates into CASSPQVSNTEAFF.

The chain recombines TRBV5-1 with TRBJ2-5, with 9 bases matching TRBD2. The CDR3 is made up of 15 amino acids. Per the germline V gene, CDR1 is SGHRS and CDR2 is YFSETQ. J lost 5 bases, V lost 4 bases, and 9 bases had no gene match. CDR3 DNA: TGCGCCAGCAGCAACGGCGGGGGGGCCGTCGAGACCCAGTACTTC. Translating gives CASSNGGGAVETQYF.

This clonotype was detected many times. The chain employs TRBV29-1 and TRBJ2-4; D tentatively fits TRBD1 or TRBD2 (6 bases each). In germline, CDR1 is SQVTM, CDR2 ANQGSEA. Trimming took 7 bases from V and 6 from J, leaving 16 bases between them. This CDR3 is 13 amino acids long. CDR3 nucleotide sequence: TGCAGCGCCGTTCGCAGGGGAGGAAACATTCAGTACTTC. As protein: CSAVRRGGNIQYF. The full variable domain, its missing parts supplied by reference TRBV29-1 and TRBJ2-4, is SAVISQKPSRDICQRGTSLTIQCQVDSQVTMMFWYRQQPGQSLTLIATANQGSEATYESGFVIDKFPISRPNLTFSTLTVSNMSPEDSSIYLCSAVRRGGNIQYFGAGTRLSVL.

The V call is TRBV12-3 or TRBV12-4, the J call TRBJ1-2; D is undetermined. CDR3 length equals 14 residues. The V gene lost 11 bases and the J gene lost 4 bases, with 20 bases spanning the gap. The CDR3 region is CASSREVGGYGYTF. The DNA of the CDR3 is TGTGCCTCTAGTCGGGAGGTGGGTGGCTATGGCTACACCTTC.

In its sample, this clonotype was seen a few times. The rearrangement joins TRBV7-9 to TRBJ1-4; D is undetermined. Trimming cost V 3 bases and J 1 base, with 6 bases left between them. The V gene's germline CDR1 is SEHNR and CDR2 FQNEAQ (reference sequence). The CDR3 extends over 14 amino acids. The CDR3 region has the DNA TGTGCCAGCAGCTTTCGGGAAACTAATGAAAAACTGTTTTTT. This sequence encodes CASSFRETNEKLFF.

J is TRBJ1-1 and V is TRBV9, with D perhaps TRBD1 (6 bases). Trimming removed 2 bases at V and 1 base at J, with 12 bases between. Germline V CDR1 and CDR2: SGDLS, YYNGEE. This CDR3 is 15 amino acids long. The CDR3 loop reads CASSVSGTPNTEAFF. The CDR3 DNA reads TGTGCCAGCAGCGTCTCAGGGACACCGAACACTGAAGCTTTCTTT. Together with reference TRBV9 and TRBJ1-1, the CDR3 gives the full variable domain: DSGVTQTPKHLITATGQRVTLRCSPRSGDLSVYWYQQSLDQGLQFLIQYYNGEERAKGNILERFSAQQFPDLHSELNLSSLELGDSALYFCASSVSGTPNTEAFFGQGTRLTVV.

This clonotype was detected a few times. This may arise from a read error, as a much more abundant clone is one base away. The chain is built from TRBV9 and TRBJ2-7, with D perhaps matching TRBD2 (6 bases). This CDR3 has 15 residues. The V gene's germline CDR1 is SGDLS and CDR2 YYNGEE. This chain's CDR3 is CASSPYGAGRYGQYF. In DNA, the CDR3 is TGTGCCAGCAGCCCCTATGGCGCAGGGAGGTACGGGCAGTACTTC. The full variable domain, completed using reference TRBV9 and TRBJ2-7, is DSGVTQTPKHLITATGQRVTLRCSPRSGDLSVYWYQQSLDQGLQFLIQYYNGEERAKGNILERFSAQQFPDLHSELNLSSLELGDSALYFCASSPYGAGRYGQYFGPGTRLTVT.

This clonotype was observed a handful of times. V is TRBV20-1 and J is TRBJ2-2; D is perhaps TRBD1 or TRBD2 (5 bases each). This CDR3 is built from 13 residues. Trimming pared 7 bases from V and 7 bases from J, leaving 16 bases between. Looked up from germline, CDR1 is DFQATT and CDR2 is SNEGSKA (reference sequence). The CDR3 loop is CSVLGVIGGELFF. In DNA, the CDR3 is TGCAGTGTACTAGGGGTTATAGGCGGGGAGCTGTTTTTT.